What follows describes a single T cell receptor (beta chain). Profiling relied on immunoSEQ multiplex PCR, and the TCRdb table lists in-frame clones only, not all of them. The sample shows around 40,000 clones, approximately 94% of them seen only once. The sample originates from a study of preoperative IRX-2 immunotherapy in early breast cancer. Losses at the gene ends were 2 bases for V and 6 bases for J; bases not matched to a gene: 3. Germline assignment: CDR1 SGDLS and CDR2 YYNGEE. The CDR3 runs to 13 residues. The treatment was: preoperative locoregional IRX-2 cytokine immunotherapy. Patients received preoperative, locoregional IRX-2 cytokine immunotherapy in a phase Ib study.

This TCR was recovered from a human donor with breast cancer. The V gene is TRBV9, the J gene TRBJ1-1; 8 bases agree with TRBD1. Source: tumor tissue, taken after IRX-2 immunotherapy. The CDR3 protein is CASSVGQGSEAFF. The CDR3 DNA sequence: TGTGCCAGCAGCGTTGGACAGGGATCTGAAGCTTTCTTT.